The 2 T cell receptor beta chains in this list originate from one sample, sequenced in a study of monozygotic twins with inflammatory bowel disease. TCRdb derives one entry per CDR3 protein from the 5' RACE reads, leaving out DNA. Recorded for this sample: 400,000 to 500,000 distinct CDR3 sequences. Sample: blood. These receptors were collected from a human donor with ulcerative colitis or Crohn's disease, or a healthy co-twin of an affected twin (not recorded which).

The chain employs TRBV3-1 and TRBJ1-6; no DNA is available, so the TRBD1 call from TCRdb remains unchecked. There are 15 residues in the CDR3. Germline assignment: CDR1 LGHDT and CDR2 YNNKEL (reference sequence). CDR3 sequence reads: CASSQESRVDSPLHF.

This chain links TRBV24-1 with TRBJ2-2; TCRdb calls TRBD1, which cannot be checked without DNA. Germline V gene sequence: CDR1 KGHDR, CDR2 SFDVKD. The CDR3 is made up of 17 amino acids. CDR3: CATSASGTGPNTGELFF.